The 23 T cell receptor beta chains reported below all come from one sample, sequenced in a study of T cell clonality in common variable immunodeficiency. Method: immunoSEQ multiplex PCR; TCRdb's copy keeps in-frame clones and lacks some. Reported are roughly 40,000 clones, none seen only once; the ten largest carry approximately 1.3%. The material sequenced was peripheral blood mononuclear cells. The source is a person aged 18 to 75 in good health.

About this clone itself: The CDR3 end is not reached by the read, which stops 3 residues before it; the germline J gene fills it in. The J gene is TRBJ2-2, the V gene TRBV19, with TRBD2 matching over 7 bases. Trimming removed 9 bases from V and 4 bases from J; junction bases left unmatched: 11. CDR3 length: 15 amino acids. Germline loops: CDR1 LNHDA, CDR2 SQIVND (reference sequence). The sequenced part of the CDR3 DNA is TGTGCCAGGACACTAGCGCCAGGACCCACCGGGGAG. It translates to CARTLAPGPTGE. The CDR3 reads in full as CARTLAPGPTGELFF.

Many counts were recorded for this clone. The read gets to within 3 residues of the CDR3 end, and the germline J gene fills in the rest. The chain uses TRBV5-5 and TRBJ1-6; a possible D gene is TRBD1 (6 bases). The CDR3 sequence is 14 residues long. Germline CDR1 reads SGHKS; CDR2 reads YYEKEE (reference sequence). V lost 3 bases, J lost 6 bases, and 10 bases lay in between. Partial CDR3 DNA: TGTGCCAGCAGCTCAGCCAGGGGTAATTCACCC. The encoded protein is CASSSARGNSP. The entire CDR3 reads CASSSARGNSPLHF. The full variable domain, completed using reference TRBV5-5 and TRBJ1-6, is DAGVTQSPTHLIKTRGQQVTLRCSPISGHKSVSWYQQVLGQGPQFIFQYYEKEERGRGNFPDRFSARQFPNYSSELNVNALLLGDSALYLCASSSARGNSPLHFGNGTRLTVT.

A few counts support this clone. The read ends 3 residues shy of where the CDR3 ends; the end is completed using the germline J gene. This chain links TRBV5-1 with TRBJ2-5; D is possibly TRBD2 (6 bases). Per germline, CDR1 SGHRS and CDR2 YFSETQ. V lost 4 bases and J lost 6, with 22 bases in between. The length of the CDR3 is 16 residues. The CDR3 sequence: CASSPAAGTWSKTQYF. The part of the CDR3 DNA that was read is TGCGCCAGCAGCCCGGCCGCCGGGACTTGGTCGAAGACC. The full variable domain, its missing parts supplied by reference TRBV5-1 and TRBJ2-5, is KAGVTQTPRYLIKTRGQQVTLSCSPISGHRSVSWYQQTPGQGLQFLFEYFSETQRNKGNFPGRFSGRQFSNSRSEMNVSTLELGDSALYLCASSPAAGTWSKTQYFGPGTRLLVL.

This clone was seen at least ten times. The read ends 3 residues early relative to the CDR3; the germline J gene fills the gap. This sequence joins TRBV18 and TRBJ1-2, with D hard to call. There are 12 residues in the CDR3. V was pared by 1 base and J by 6 bases, with 6 bases between. Germline values: CDR1 KGHSH, CDR2 LQKENI. Here the CDR3 reads CASSPQGDGYTF. Partial CDR3 DNA: TGTGCCAGCTCACCACAGGGCGATGGC.

This clone was picked up many times. With the read ending 3 residues before the CDR3 end, the germline J gene is used to fill in that end. V usage is TRBV20-1 and J usage is TRBJ2-2; D is perhaps TRBD2 (6 bases). CDR3 size: 13 residues. V lost 6 bases and J 5 bases, leaving 13 bases between the germline ends. The V gene's germline CDR1 is DFQATT and CDR2 SNEGSKA (reference sequence). CDR3: CSAGKAGTGELFF. The sequenced CDR3 bases are TGCAGTGCGGGGAAGGCGGGGACCGGGGAG.

This clone was recorded many times. The read halts 3 residues ahead of the CDR3 end, with the missing end drawn from the germline J gene. V is TRBV20-1 and J is TRBJ2-5; 14 nucleotides line up with TRBD2. The length of the CDR3 is 16 residues. CDR1 is DFQATT, CDR2 SNEGSKA, per germline (reference sequence). The trim removed 5 bases at V and 4 bases at J, leaving 9 bases unmatched. The CDR3 region is CSAEAPTSGRGETQYF. The part of the CDR3 DNA that was read is TGCAGTGCTGAAGCCCCGACTAGCGGGAGGGGAGAGACC.

About this clone itself: The read falls 3 residues short of the CDR3 end, and the missing part is taken from the germline J gene. This chain links TRBV7-9 with TRBJ1-6, with D possibly TRBD1 on 6 matching bases. This CDR3 spans 14 amino acids. The germline gives CDR1 SEHNR, CDR2 FQNEAQ (reference sequence). Trimming left V 2 bases short and J 10 bases short, with 12 bases between. Partial CDR3 DNA: TGTGCCAGCAGCTTATCAGGGGATCAGTCACCC. Translating it yields CASSLSGDQSP. The whole CDR3 sequence reads CASSLSGDQSPLHF.

This clone was seen many times. The CDR3 extends 3 residues past the end of the read, so its final part is completed from the germline J gene. The chain links TRBV7-2 to TRBJ2-1, with a tentative D call TRBD2 (6 bases). From germline, CDR1 is SGHTA and CDR2 FQGNSA. Trimming removed 4 bases at V and 4 bases at J, with 11 bases between. This CDR3 has 14 amino acids. The CDR3 protein is CASSSGLRYNEQFF. The covered CDR3 bases are TGTGCCAGCAGCTCCGGACTACGATACAATGAG.

Details on this clone: The read comes to an end 3 residues before the CDR3 does, leaving the germline J gene to fill in the end. V usage is TRBV7-2 and J usage is TRBJ1-6; the match to TRBD1 covers 7 bases. V lost 7 bases, J lost 10 bases, and 13 bases stayed unmatched. Germline V gene data show CDR1 as SGHTA and CDR2 as FQGNSA. The CDR3 length is 15 residues. The CDR3 bases that were read are TGTGCCAGCAACGCCCAGACAGGGTCGGGCTCACCC. The encoded protein is CASNAQTGSGSP. The complete CDR3 sequence is CASNAQTGSGSPLHF.

This clone was seen more than once but under ten times. Read coverage stops 3 residues before the CDR3 terminus; the germline J gene supplies the remainder. The chain joins TRBV11-2 to TRBJ1-2, with 10 bases fitting TRBD1. The V gene end was trimmed by 5 bases and the J gene end by 1 base; junction bases not matched to a gene: 4. In germline, CDR1 is SGHAT, CDR2 FQNNGV. The CDR3 runs 15 residues. CDR3 sequence reads: CASSLGQGVNYGYTF. The part of the CDR3 DNA that was read is TGTGCCAGCAGCCTCGGACAGGGGGTTAACTATGGC. The variable domain in full, with the rest retrieved from reference TRBV11-2 and TRBJ1-2, is EAGVAQSPRYKIIEKRQSVAFWCNPISGHATLYWYQQILGQGPKLLIQFQNNGVVDDSQLPKDRFSAERLKGVDSTLKIQPAKLEDSAVYLCASSLGQGVNYGYTFGSGTRLTVV.

This clone was counted ten times or more. From the germline J gene comes the end of the CDR3, since the read stops 3 residues before it. The rearrangement joins TRBV7-8 to TRBJ2-2; D is uncertain. The CDR3 totals 14 residues. V lost 2 bases and J 3 bases, leaving 7 bases between the germline ends. Germline lookup yields CDR1 SGHVS and CDR2 FQNEAQ. CDR3 bases read: TGTGCCAGCAGCTTACTCGCGCACACCGGGGAG. Protein sequence: CASSLLAHTGE. The full CDR3 is CASSLLAHTGELFF.

The sample holds many counts of this clone. The read finishes 3 residues shy of the CDR3 end, and the germline J gene is used to complete it. This chain joins TRBV4-1 and TRBJ2-7, with 11 bases lining up with TRBD2. Looked up from germline, CDR1 is MGHRA and CDR2 is YSYEKL. This CDR3 is built from 16 residues. The trim removed 4 bases at V and 4 bases at J, leaving 9 bases unmatched. The part of the CDR3 DNA that was read is TGCGCCAGCAGCCGGTACACCGGGACTAGCGGATACGAG. Encoded protein: CASSRYTGTSGYE. The whole CDR3 protein reads CASSRYTGTSGYEQYF.

This clone has at least ten counts. From the germline J gene comes the end of the CDR3, since the read stops 3 residues before it. The genes are TRBV19 and TRBJ1-4, with 10 bases that match TRBD1. CDR1 is LNHDA, CDR2 SQIVND, per germline (reference sequence). The junction had 7 bases not matched to a gene; V was cut back by 5 bases and J by 1 base. CDR3 length: 17 residues. Incomplete CDR3 DNA: TGTGCCAGTAGTGCCCGGGACAGGGGAAGAACTAATGAAAAA. Translation: CASSARDRGRTNEK. The full CDR3 protein reads CASSARDRGRTNEKLFF.

At least ten counts were recorded for this clone. One end of the junction fails to match germline, which may point to a read error. From the germline J gene comes the end of the CDR3, since the read stops 3 residues before it. J is TRBJ2-7 and V is TRBV4-2; TRBD2 aligns across 10 bases. The CDR3 contains 16 residues. Per germline, CDR1 LGHNA and CDR2 YNFKEQ. CDR3 bases read: TGCGCCAGCAGCCAAGACGCCGGGACTAGCGTCTACGAG. Amino acid sequence: CASSQDAGTSVYE. The whole CDR3 protein reads CASSQDAGTSVYEQYF.

This clone was seen repeatedly, ten times or more. The read stops 3 residues short of the end of the CDR3; the missing end is completed from the germline J gene. The rearrangement links TRBV7-9 to TRBJ2-1; D unclear. The V end was cut by 1 base, the J end by 7 bases, with 11 bases between. There are 14 residues in the CDR3. CDR1 SEHNR and CDR2 FQNEAQ come from the germline V gene (reference sequence). The CDR3 DNA, read in part, is TGTGCCAGCAGCTTAGATATGGCCTCTAATGAG. Translation gives CASSLDMASNE. The CDR3, in full, reads CASSLDMASNEQFF.

Comments on this clone: The read stops 3 residues short of the end of the CDR3; the missing end is completed from the germline J gene. The chain carries TRBV2 and TRBJ1-2, with D perhaps TRBD1 (6 bases). Germline-derived CDR1 and CDR2 are SNHLY and FYNNEI. The CDR3 is made up of 13 amino acids. Partial CDR3 DNA: TGTGCCAGCAGTGAGTCCAGGGGAAAAGAC. This gives the protein CASSESRGKD. The entire CDR3 reads CASSESRGKDYTF.

This clone was seen ten or more times. CDR3 sequence reads: CASSTSNRGGQETQYF. Partial CDR3 DNA: TGTGCCAGTAGTACCTCCAACAGGGGAGGCCAAGAGACC. This chain uses TRBV19 with TRBJ2-5; D is perhaps TRBD1 (7 bases). The read gets to within 3 residues of the CDR3 end, and the germline J gene fills in the rest. The V gene lost 4 bases and the J gene lost 1 base, with 16 bases spanning the gap. This CDR3 region has 16 residues. Germline CDR1 is LNHDA and CDR2 is SQIVND (reference sequence).

There are many counts of this clone. The DNA ends 3 residues before the CDR3 does, and the rest of the CDR3 is filled in from the germline J gene. This chain links TRBV20-1 with TRBJ1-5; weak D call: TRBD1 (6 bases). Germline V gene sequence: CDR1 DFQATT, CDR2 SNEGSKA (reference sequence). The CDR3 sequence is 12 residues long. The ends were cut back, 5 bases at V and 7 bases at J, with 12 bases in the middle. The DNA read from the CDR3 is TGCAGTGCTTTCAGGGGAGGGCAGCCC. This gives the protein CSAFRGGQP. The CDR3 in its entirety is CSAFRGGQPQHF.

This clone showed up many times. The DNA ends 3 residues before the CDR3 does, and the rest of the CDR3 is filled in from the germline J gene. The V call is TRBV7-9, the J call TRBJ1-2; no definite D call. CDR1 SEHNR and CDR2 FQNEAQ come from the germline V gene (reference sequence). CDR3 size: 12 residues. V lost 1 base and J 5 bases, leaving 5 bases between the germline ends. The CDR3 DNA, read in part, is TGTGCCAGCAGCTTAGTTCAGTATGGC. Protein product: CASSLVQYG. The whole CDR3 protein reads CASSLVQYGYTF.

This clone was counted ten times or more. The read is 3 residues too short to cover the CDR3 end, so that end is filled in from the germline J gene. This chain joins TRBV20-1 and TRBJ2-5; 8 nucleotides align to TRBD1. Germline loops: CDR1 DFQATT, CDR2 SNEGSKA (reference sequence). V lost 2 bases to trimming and J lost 4 bases; unmatched junction nucleotides: 6. The CDR3 extends over 14 amino acids. CDR3: CSARPTGVAETQYF. The DNA read from the CDR3 is TGCAGTGCTAGACCGACAGGGGTGGCAGAGACC.

This clone was recorded a few times. The missing CDR3 end, 3 residues past where the read stops, is filled in from the germline J gene. The V call is TRBV6-2 or TRBV6-3, the J call TRBJ1-1, with 7 bases identical to TRBD1. The junction had 4 bases not matched to a gene; V was cut back by 6 bases and J by 3 bases. This CDR3 contains 13 residues. Germline lookup yields CDR1 MNHEY and CDR2 SVGEGT. CDR3 sequence reads: CASSYGQDTEAFF. The CDR3 DNA, read in part, is TGTGCCAGCAGCTACGGACAGGACACTGAA.

This clone was recorded at least ten times. The read finishes 3 residues shy of the CDR3 end, and the germline J gene is used to complete it. The J gene is TRBJ2-7, the V gene TRBV20-1; the match to TRBD1 covers 12 bases. The germline CDR1 and CDR2 sequences are DFQATT and SNEGSKA (reference sequence). This CDR3 contains 13 residues. After removal of 5 bases from V and 5 bases from J, the junction contained 4 bases not matched to a gene. The CDR3 region is CSAPGQGAHEQYF. The CDR3 bases that were read are TGCAGTGCTCCGGGACAGGGGGCCCACGAG.

This clone was seen at least ten times. The read stops 3 residues short of the end of the CDR3; the missing end is completed from the germline J gene. The rearrangement links TRBV5-4 to TRBJ1-1; TRBD1 matches 8 bases. The V gene's germline CDR1 is SGHNT and CDR2 YYREEE (reference sequence). The CDR3 totals 14 residues. Trimming cost V 4 bases and J 5 bases; bases outside gene matches: 7. The CDR3 spells CASSLDRGKTEAFF. CDR3 DNA, as far as it was read: TGTGCCAGCAGCCTCGACAGGGGAAAGACTGAA.